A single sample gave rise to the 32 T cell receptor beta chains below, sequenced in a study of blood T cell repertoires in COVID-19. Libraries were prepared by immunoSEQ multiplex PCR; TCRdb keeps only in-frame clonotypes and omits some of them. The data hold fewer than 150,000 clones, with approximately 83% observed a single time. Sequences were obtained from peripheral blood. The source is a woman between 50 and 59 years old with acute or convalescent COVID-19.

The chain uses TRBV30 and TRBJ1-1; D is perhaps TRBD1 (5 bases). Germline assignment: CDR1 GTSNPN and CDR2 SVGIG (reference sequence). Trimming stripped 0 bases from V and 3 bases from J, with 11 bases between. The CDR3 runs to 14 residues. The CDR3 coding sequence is TGTGCCTGGAGTGTACGGGGGTTTGACACTGAAGCTTTCTTT. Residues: CAWSVRGFDTEAFF.

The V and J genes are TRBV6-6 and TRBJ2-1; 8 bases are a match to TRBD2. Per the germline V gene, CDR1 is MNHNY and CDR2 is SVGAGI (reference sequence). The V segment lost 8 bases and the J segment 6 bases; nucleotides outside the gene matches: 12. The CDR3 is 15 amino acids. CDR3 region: CASAPLAGTFNEQFF. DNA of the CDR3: TGTGCCAGCGCCCCCTTAGCGGGGACCTTCAATGAGCAGTTCTTC.

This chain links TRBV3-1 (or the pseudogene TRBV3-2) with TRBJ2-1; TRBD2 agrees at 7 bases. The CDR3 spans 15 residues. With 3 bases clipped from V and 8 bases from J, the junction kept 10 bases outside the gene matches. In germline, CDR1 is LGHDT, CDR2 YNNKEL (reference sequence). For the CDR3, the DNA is TGTGCCAGCAGCCAGGACCGGACTAGTTTCGATGAGCAGTTCTTC. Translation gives CASSQDRTSFDEQFF.

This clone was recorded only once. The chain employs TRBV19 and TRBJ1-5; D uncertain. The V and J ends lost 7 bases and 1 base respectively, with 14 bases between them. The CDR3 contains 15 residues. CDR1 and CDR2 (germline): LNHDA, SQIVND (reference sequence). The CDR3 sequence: CASKEEGLSNQPQHF. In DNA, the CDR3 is TGTGCCAGTAAGGAGGAGGGCTTAAGCAATCAGCCCCAGCATTTT.

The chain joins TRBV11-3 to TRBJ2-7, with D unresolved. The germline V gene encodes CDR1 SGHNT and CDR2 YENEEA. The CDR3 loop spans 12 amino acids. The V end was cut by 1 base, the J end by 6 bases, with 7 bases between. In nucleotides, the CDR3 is TGTGCCAGCAGCTTAGGTGGCAGCGAGCAGTACTTC. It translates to CASSLGGSEQYF.

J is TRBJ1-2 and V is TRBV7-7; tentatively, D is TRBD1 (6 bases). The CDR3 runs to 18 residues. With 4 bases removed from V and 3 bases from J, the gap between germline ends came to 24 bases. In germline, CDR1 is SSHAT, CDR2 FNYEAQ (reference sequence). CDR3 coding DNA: TGTGCCAGCAGCTCAGATCGGCAGGGGCCCTATTTGGACTATGGCTACACCTTC. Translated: CASSSDRQGPYLDYGYTF.

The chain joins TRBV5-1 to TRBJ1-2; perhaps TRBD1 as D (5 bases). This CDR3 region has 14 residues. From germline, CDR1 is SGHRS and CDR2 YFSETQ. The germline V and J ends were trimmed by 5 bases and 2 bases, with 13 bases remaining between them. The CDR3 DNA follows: TGCGCCAGCAGTCCATCGGGGGGGAACTATGGCTACACCTTC. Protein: CASSPSGGNYGYTF.

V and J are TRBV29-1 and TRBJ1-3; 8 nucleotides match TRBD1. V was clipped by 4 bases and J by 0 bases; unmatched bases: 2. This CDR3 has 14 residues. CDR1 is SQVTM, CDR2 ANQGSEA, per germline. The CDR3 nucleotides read TGCAGCGTTGGGGACAGGTTCTCTGGAAACACCATATATTTT. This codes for CSVGDRFSGNTIYF.

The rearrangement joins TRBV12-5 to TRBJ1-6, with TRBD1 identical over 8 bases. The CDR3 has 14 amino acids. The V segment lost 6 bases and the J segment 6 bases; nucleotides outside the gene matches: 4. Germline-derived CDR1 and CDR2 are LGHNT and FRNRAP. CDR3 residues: CASGATGANSPLHF. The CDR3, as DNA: TGTGCTAGTGGGGCGACAGGGGCTAATTCACCCCTCCACTTT.

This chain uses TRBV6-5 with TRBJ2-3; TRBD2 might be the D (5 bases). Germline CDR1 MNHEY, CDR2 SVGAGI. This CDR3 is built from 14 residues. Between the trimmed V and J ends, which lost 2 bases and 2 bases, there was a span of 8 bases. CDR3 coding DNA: TGTGCCAGCAGTTACGGGAGACACACAGATACGCAGTATTTT. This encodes CASSYGRHTDTQYF.

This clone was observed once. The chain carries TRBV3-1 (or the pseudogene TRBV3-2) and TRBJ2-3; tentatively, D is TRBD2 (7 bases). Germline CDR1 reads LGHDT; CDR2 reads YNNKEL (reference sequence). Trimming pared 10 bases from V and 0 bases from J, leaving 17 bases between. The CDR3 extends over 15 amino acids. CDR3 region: CATGFGGRSTDTQYF. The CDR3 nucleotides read TGTGCCACCGGATTCGGGGGGCGGAGCACAGATACGCAGTATTTT.

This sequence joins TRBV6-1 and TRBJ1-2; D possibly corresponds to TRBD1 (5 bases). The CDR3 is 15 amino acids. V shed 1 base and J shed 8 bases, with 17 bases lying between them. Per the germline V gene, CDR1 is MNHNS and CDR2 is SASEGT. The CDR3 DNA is TGTGCCAGCAGTGAAGGACCGCGGCAGGGTAAAGGCTACACCTTC. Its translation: CASSEGPRQGKGYTF.

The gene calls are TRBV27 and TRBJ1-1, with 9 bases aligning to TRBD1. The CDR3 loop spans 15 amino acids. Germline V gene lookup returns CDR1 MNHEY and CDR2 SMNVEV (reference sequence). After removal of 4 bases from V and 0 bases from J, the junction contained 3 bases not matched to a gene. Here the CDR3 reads CASSYRGLMNTEAFF. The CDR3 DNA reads TGTGCCAGCAGTTACAGGGGGCTTATGAACACTGAAGCTTTCTTT.

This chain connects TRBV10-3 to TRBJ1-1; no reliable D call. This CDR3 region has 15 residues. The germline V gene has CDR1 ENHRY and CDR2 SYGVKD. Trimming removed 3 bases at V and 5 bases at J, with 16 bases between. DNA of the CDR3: TGTGCCATCAGTGATCTCTTGGGTAGCGGTACTGAAGCTTTCTTT. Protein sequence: CAISDLLGSGTEAFF.

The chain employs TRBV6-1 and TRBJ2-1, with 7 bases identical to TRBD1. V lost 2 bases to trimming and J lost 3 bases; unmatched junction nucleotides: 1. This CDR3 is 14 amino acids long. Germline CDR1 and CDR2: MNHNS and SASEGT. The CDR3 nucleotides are TGTGCCAGCAGTGAATCAGGGGGCTACAATGAGCAGTTCTTC. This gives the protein CASSESGGYNEQFF.

The CDR3 is CSVEEGVGSGNTIYF. For the CDR3, the DNA is TGCAGCGTTGAAGAGGGAGTAGGCTCTGGAAACACCATATATTTT. The rearrangement uses TRBV29-1 and TRBJ1-3, with D unclear. The CDR3 length is 15 residues. In germline, CDR1 is SQVTM, CDR2 ANQGSEA. V lost 0 bases, J lost 0 bases, and 9 bases lay in between. The entire variable domain, with the rest obtained from reference TRBV29-1 and TRBJ1-3, is as follows: SAVISQKPSRDICQRGTSLTIQCQVDSQVTMMFWYRQQPGQSLTLIATANQGSEATYESGFVIDKFPISRPNLTFSTLTVSNMSPEDSSIYLCSVEEGVGSGNTIYFGEGSWLTVV.

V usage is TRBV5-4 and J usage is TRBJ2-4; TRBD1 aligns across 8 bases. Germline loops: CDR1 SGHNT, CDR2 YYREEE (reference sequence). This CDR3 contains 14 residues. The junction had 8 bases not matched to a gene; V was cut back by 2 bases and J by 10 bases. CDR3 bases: TGTGCCAGCAGCTTCAGGGGGCCCCAGCCAATTCAGTACTTC. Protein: CASSFRGPQPIQYF.

The CDR3 DNA reads TGTGCCAGCAGTCGCCGACACGGGATGAACACTGAAGCTTTCTTT. It translates to CASSRRHGMNTEAFF. The rearrangement links TRBV5-6 to TRBJ1-1; no firm D call. CDR3 size: 15 residues. Germline V gene sequence: CDR1 SGHDT, CDR2 YYEEEE. V was clipped by 5 bases and J by 0 bases, with 14 bases between them.

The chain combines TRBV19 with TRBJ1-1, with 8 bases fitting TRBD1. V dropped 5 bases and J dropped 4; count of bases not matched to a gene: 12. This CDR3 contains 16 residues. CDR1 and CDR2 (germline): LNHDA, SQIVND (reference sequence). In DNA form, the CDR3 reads TGTGCCAGTAGTGACCCGGCCAGGGGGCGGAGCACTGAAGCTTTCTTT. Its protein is CASSDPARGRSTEAFF.

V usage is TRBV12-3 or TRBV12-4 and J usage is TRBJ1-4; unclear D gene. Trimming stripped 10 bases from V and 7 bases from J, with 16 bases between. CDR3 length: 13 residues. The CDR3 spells CATGRGKSEKLFF. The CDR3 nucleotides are TGTGCCACCGGCCGAGGAAAAAGTGAAAAACTGTTTTTT.

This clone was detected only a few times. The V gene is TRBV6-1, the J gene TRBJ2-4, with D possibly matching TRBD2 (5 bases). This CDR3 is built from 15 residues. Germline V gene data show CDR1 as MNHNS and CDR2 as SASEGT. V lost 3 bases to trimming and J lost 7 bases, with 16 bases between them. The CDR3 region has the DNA TGTGCCAGCAGTGATGGAGGACGACGAGGGAACATTCAGTACTTC. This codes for CASSDGGRRGNIQYF.

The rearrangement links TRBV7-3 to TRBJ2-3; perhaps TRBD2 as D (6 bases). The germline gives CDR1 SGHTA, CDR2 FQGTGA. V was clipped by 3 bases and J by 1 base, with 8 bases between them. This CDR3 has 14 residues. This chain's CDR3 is CASSLRGGTDTQYF. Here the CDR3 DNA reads TGTGCCAGCAGCTTGCGGGGAGGCACAGATACGCAGTATTTT.

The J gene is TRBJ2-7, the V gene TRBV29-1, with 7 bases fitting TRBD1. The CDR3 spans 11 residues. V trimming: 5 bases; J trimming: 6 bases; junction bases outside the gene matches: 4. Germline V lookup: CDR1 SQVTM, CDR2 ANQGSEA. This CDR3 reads CSVRTGSEQYF. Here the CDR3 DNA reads TGCAGCGTTCGGACAGGATCCGAGCAGTACTTC.

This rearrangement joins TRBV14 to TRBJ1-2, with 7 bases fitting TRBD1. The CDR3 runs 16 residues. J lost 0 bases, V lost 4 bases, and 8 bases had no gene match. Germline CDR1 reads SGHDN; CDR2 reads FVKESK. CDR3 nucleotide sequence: TGTGCCAGCAGCCCTTGGACAGGCCGACCTAACTATGGCTACACCTTC. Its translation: CASSPWTGRPNYGYTF.

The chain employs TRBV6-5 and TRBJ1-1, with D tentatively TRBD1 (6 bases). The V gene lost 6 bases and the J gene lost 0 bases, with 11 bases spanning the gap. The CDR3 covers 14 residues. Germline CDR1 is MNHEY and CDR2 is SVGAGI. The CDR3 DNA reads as TGTGCCAGCAGAATTGGACAGATGAACACTGAAGCTTTCTTT. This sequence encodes CASRIGQMNTEAFF.

CDR3 loop: CASSPGRVEAFF. The CDR3 coding sequence is TGTGCCAGCAGTCCTGGGCGGGTTGAAGCTTTCTTT. This chain uses TRBV6-5 with TRBJ1-1; D remains ambiguous. The CDR3 has 12 amino acids. V was cut by 5 bases and J by 7 bases, with 11 bases left in between. The germline V gene has CDR1 MNHEY and CDR2 SVGAGI.

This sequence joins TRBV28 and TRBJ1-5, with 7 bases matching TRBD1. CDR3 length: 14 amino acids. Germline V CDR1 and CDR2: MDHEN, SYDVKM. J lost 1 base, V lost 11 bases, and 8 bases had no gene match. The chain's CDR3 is CACTTGDSNQPQHF. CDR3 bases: TGTGCCTGTACTACAGGGGACAGCAATCAGCCCCAGCATTTT. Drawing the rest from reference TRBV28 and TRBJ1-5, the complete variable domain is DVKVTQSSRYLVKRTGEKVFLECVQDMDHENMFWYRQDPGLGLRLIYFSYDVKMKEKGDIPEGYSVSREKKERFSLILESASTNQTSMYLCACTTGDSNQPQHFGDGTRLSIL.

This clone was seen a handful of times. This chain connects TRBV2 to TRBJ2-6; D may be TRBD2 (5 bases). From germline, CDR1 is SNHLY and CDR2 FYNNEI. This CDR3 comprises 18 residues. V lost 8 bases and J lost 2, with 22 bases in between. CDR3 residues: CASRRPGRIATGANVLTF. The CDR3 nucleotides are TGTGCCAGCCGGAGACCTGGACGGATAGCGACTGGGGCCAACGTCCTGACTTTC. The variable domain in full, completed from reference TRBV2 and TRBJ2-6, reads EPEVTQTPSHQVTQMGQEVILRCVPISNHLYFYWYRQILGQKVEFLVSFYNNEISEKSEIFDDQFSVERPDGSNFTLKIRSTKLEDSAMYFCASRRPGRIATGANVLTFGAGSRLTVL.

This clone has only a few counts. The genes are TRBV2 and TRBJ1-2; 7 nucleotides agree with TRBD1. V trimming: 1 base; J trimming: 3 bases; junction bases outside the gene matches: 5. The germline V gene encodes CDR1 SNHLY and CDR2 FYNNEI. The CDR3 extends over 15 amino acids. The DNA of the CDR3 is TGTGCCAGCAGTGAAGGACAGGGTGGATACTATGGCTACACCTTC. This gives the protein CASSEGQGGYYGYTF.

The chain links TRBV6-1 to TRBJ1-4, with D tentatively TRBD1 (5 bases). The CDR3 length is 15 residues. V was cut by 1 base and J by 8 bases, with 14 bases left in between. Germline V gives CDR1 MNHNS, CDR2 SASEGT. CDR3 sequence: CASSEVQGIGEKLFF. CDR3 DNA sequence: TGTGCCAGCAGTGAAGTTCAGGGAATAGGGGAAAAACTGTTTTTT.

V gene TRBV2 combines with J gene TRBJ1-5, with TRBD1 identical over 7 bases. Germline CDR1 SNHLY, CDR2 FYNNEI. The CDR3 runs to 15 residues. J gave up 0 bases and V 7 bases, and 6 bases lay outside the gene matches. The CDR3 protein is CASNPTGSSNQPQHF. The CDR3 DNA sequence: TGTGCCAGCAACCCGACAGGGAGTAGCAATCAGCCCCAGCATTTT.

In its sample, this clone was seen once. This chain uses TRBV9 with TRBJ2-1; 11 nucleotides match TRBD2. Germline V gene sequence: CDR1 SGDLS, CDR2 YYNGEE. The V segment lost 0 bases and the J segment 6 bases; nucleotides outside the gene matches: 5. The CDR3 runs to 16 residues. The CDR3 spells CASSVDLSGGGNEQFF. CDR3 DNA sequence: TGTGCCAGCAGCGTAGATCTTAGCGGGGGGGGCAATGAGCAGTTCTTC.